These 20 T cell receptor beta chains originate from one sample sequenced in a study of vaccination and CD4 T cells after COVID-19. At the Johns Hopkins FTIC core, DNA taken from cultured CD4+ T cells was sequenced by way of the Oncomine TCR Beta short-read assay. TCRdb called the PCR reads again in MiXCR, with one record for every CDR3 protein. The table includes about 17,000 distinct CDR3 sequences, around two fifths detected once. These TCRs are of unknown antigen specificity. Treatment reported: roughly 10-day PBMC culture with coronavirus spike peptide pools or control peptides (ViraFEST assay). Sequences were derived from CD4+ T cells from blood, cultured in vitro, sampled before SARS-CoV-2 vaccination. Every receptor here comes from a human donor who had recovered from COVID-19.

The V call is TRBV4-3, the J call TRBJ1-6; 7 positions match TRBD1. V lost 2 bases and J lost 14; bases outside the gene matches: 9. Germline lookup yields CDR1 LGHNA and CDR2 YSLEER. The CDR3 covers 14 residues. CDR3 region: CASSQQTGPFTLHF. CDR3 DNA: TGCGCCAGCAGCCAACAGACAGGGCCATTCACCCTCCACTTT.

The V call is TRBV2, the J call TRBJ2-3; TRBD2 might be the D (5 bases). Trimming removed 6 bases at V and 0 bases at J, with 13 bases between. The CDR3 is 15 residues long. CDR1 is SNHLY, CDR2 FYNNEI, per germline. DNA of the CDR3: TGTGCCAGCAGGACGAGCGGAGCTAGCACAGATACGCAGTATTTT. Translated: CASRTSGASTDTQYF.

This clonotype was detected only a few times. The CDR3 sequence: CASSLGRTVLYEQYF. The CDR3 DNA sequence: TGTGCCAGCAGCTTAGGTAGGACAGTACTCTACGAGCAGTACTTC. V and J are TRBV7-9 and TRBJ2-7; D perhaps matches TRBD1 (6 bases). Trimming left V 1 base short and J 3 bases short, with 13 bases between. Germline V gene lookup returns CDR1 SEHNR and CDR2 FQNEAQ (reference sequence). This CDR3 has 15 amino acids.

The rearrangement joins TRBV12-3 or TRBV12-4 to TRBJ2-2, with 10 bases fitting TRBD2. CDR3 length: 15 residues. The ends lost 6 bases at V and 4 bases at J; junction bases unmatched: 5. CDR3 residues: CASSERGGPTGELFF. The CDR3 nucleotides are TGTGCCAGCAGCGAGCGGGGGGGACCCACCGGGGAGCTGTTTTTT.

The rearrangement uses TRBV11-1 and TRBJ2-1; no firm D call. CDR1 SGHAT and CDR2 FQDESV come from the germline V gene (reference sequence). Trimming took off 0 bases at V and 5 bases at J, with 20 bases between the two ends. The CDR3 totals 18 residues. The CDR3 protein is CASSLALRYTLKNNEQFF. In DNA form, the CDR3 reads TGTGCCAGCAGCTTAGCGCTTCGATACACTCTGAAAAACAATGAGCAGTTCTTC.

V is TRBV6-5 and J is TRBJ2-3, with 9 bases matching TRBD2. With 3 bases clipped from V and 8 bases from J, the junction kept 9 bases outside the gene matches. This CDR3 comprises 15 residues. The germline V gene has CDR1 MNHEY and CDR2 SVGAGI. This CDR3 reads CASSYEGGRGGTQYF. The CDR3 DNA is TGTGCCAGCAGTTATGAGGGCGGGAGGGGCGGTACGCAGTATTTT.

The chain has TRBV2 and TRBJ1-4; D possibly corresponds to TRBD1 (6 bases). The length of the CDR3 is 15 residues. Germline lookup yields CDR1 SNHLY and CDR2 FYNNEI. V was clipped by 5 bases and J by 4 bases, with 14 bases between them. The CDR3, as DNA: TGTGCCAGCAGTTCTCCGGGACACGGTAATGAAAAACTGTTTTTT. Protein sequence: CASSSPGHGNEKLFF. The complete variable domain, with remaining parts taken from reference TRBV2 and TRBJ1-4, reads EPEVTQTPSHQVTQMGQEVILRCVPISNHLYFYWYRQILGQKVEFLVSFYNNEISEKSEIFDDQFSVERPDGSNFTLKIRSTKLEDSAMYFCASSSPGHGNEKLFFGSGTQLSVL.

The V and J genes are TRBV7-8 and TRBJ1-4, with 9 bases matching TRBD1. V trimming: 1 base; J trimming: 14 bases; junction bases outside the gene matches: 14. This CDR3 has 16 residues. Germline V gives CDR1 SGHVS, CDR2 FQNEAQ. This CDR3 reads CASSLGVPGQGVRLFF. The CDR3 nucleotides are TGTGCCAGCAGCTTAGGGGTCCCGGGACAGGGAGTTAGGCTGTTTTTT.

This clonotype came up a few times. The chain links TRBV6-1 to TRBJ1-1, with a tentative D call TRBD1 (5 bases). From germline, CDR1 is MNHNS and CDR2 SASEGT. The CDR3 extends over 14 amino acids. The V end lost 4 bases, the J end lost 5 bases, and 14 bases lay between the germline ends. This CDR3 reads CASSGLGEWTEAFF. The CDR3, as DNA: TGTGCCAGCAGTGGGTTGGGGGAATGGACTGAAGCTTTCTTT.

The V gene is TRBV10-3, the J gene TRBJ1-1, with 9 bases that match TRBD1. The CDR3 is 15 amino acids. V dropped 6 bases and J dropped 0; count of bases not matched to a gene: 5. Germline-derived CDR1 and CDR2 are ENHRY and SYGVKD. In DNA, the CDR3 is TGTGCCATCAGGCGGACAGGGGCCATGAACACTGAAGCTTTCTTT. Translated, it gives CAIRRTGAMNTEAFF.

This clonotype was picked up a small number of times. The genes are TRBV4-3 and TRBJ2-2; 9 bases are shared with TRBD1. The germline V gene has CDR1 LGHNA and CDR2 YSLEER. The CDR3 is 15 residues long. V shed 3 bases, J shed 7 bases, and the junction held 6 bases outside the gene matches. The CDR3 DNA sequence: TGCGCCAGCAGCCAGCTACAGGGGGCAAACGGGGAGCTGTTTTTT. Residues: CASSQLQGANGELFF.

This clonotype appeared a single time. V and J are TRBV19 and TRBJ1-1; 11 bases agree with TRBD1. The J segment lost 4 bases and the V segment lost 6 bases, leaving 10 bases of the junction unmatched. The CDR3 is made up of 16 amino acids. In germline, CDR1 is LNHDA, CDR2 SQIVND (reference sequence). The DNA for the CDR3 is TGTGCCAGTAGCTGGCCGGGACAGGGGGTGAGCACTGAAGCTTTCTTT. Its protein is CASSWPGQGVSTEAFF. The variable domain in full, completed from reference TRBV19 and TRBJ1-1, reads DGGITQSPKYLFRKEGQNVTLSCEQNLNHDAMYWYRQDPGQGLRLIYYSQIVNDFQKGDIAEGYSVSREKKESFPLTVTSAQKNPTAFYLCASSWPGQGVSTEAFFGQGTRLTVV.

V gene TRBV12-3 or TRBV12-4 combines with J gene TRBJ2-5, with a possible D match to TRBD2 (5 bases). V shed 6 bases and J shed 1 base, with 15 bases lying between them. CDR3 length: 15 residues. CDR3 sequence: CASSPFTRSQETQYF. The DNA of the CDR3 is TGTGCCAGCAGCCCGTTTACTAGATCCCAAGAGACCCAGTACTTC.

CDR3 nucleotides: TGTGCCAGTAGCGGACAGGTTTCCTCCTACGAGCAGTACTTC. It yields the protein CASSGQVSSYEQYF. V usage is TRBV19 and J usage is TRBJ2-7, with TRBD1 identical over 7 bases. The CDR3 runs to 14 residues. Germline CDR1 reads LNHDA; CDR2 reads SQIVND (reference sequence). The V segment lost 6 bases and the J segment 0 bases; nucleotides outside the gene matches: 5.

The V and J genes are TRBV12-3 or TRBV12-4 and TRBJ2-7, with no clear D. V gave up 5 bases and J gave up 2 bases, with 10 bases separating them. This CDR3 spans 13 amino acids. CDR3 sequence reads: CASSRARAYEQYF. The CDR3 DNA sequence: TGTGCCAGCAGTAGGGCCAGAGCCTACGAGCAGTACTTC.

To note about this clonotype: One end of the junction does not line up with germline, which may come from a read error. The rearrangement links TRBV20-1 to TRBJ1-2; D possibly corresponds to TRBD1 (5 bases). This CDR3 region has 12 residues. The germline gives CDR1 DFQATT, CDR2 SNEGSKA (reference sequence). As DNA, the CDR3 is TGCAGTGCACCAAGGGACCTCTTGGGCGCTAACTTC. Translated: CSAPRDLLGANF.

This chain joins TRBV29-1 and TRBJ1-5, with TRBD1 identical over 7 bases. This CDR3 has 13 amino acids. Germline CDR1 and CDR2: SQVTM and ANQGSEA. J gave up 6 bases and V 6 bases, and 8 bases lay outside the gene matches. CDR3 in amino acids: CSVADRARQPQHF. The CDR3 region has the DNA TGCAGCGTCGCCGACAGGGCTCGTCAGCCCCAGCATTTT.

This clonotype was seen only a few times. The rearrangement uses TRBV2 and TRBJ1-1; tentatively, D is TRBD1 (5 bases). This CDR3 has 13 residues. V was clipped by 4 bases and J by 4 bases, with 10 bases between them. Germline CDR1 is SNHLY and CDR2 is FYNNEI. The CDR3 nucleotides read TGTGCCAGCAGTGTAGGTCAGGGCACTGAAGCTTTCTTT. It encodes CASSVGQGTEAFF.

V is TRBV5-1 and J is TRBJ2-1; the match to TRBD2 covers 7 bases. The CDR3 extends over 16 amino acids. Germline CDR1 reads SGHRS; CDR2 reads YFSETQ. With 0 bases clipped from V and 4 bases from J, the junction kept 7 bases outside the gene matches. The CDR3 sequence is CASSLGIGSGYNEQFF. CDR3 nucleotide sequence: TGCGCCAGCAGCTTGGGAATAGGTAGCGGGTACAATGAGCAGTTCTTC.

This clonotype was detected only a few times. The CDR3 here is CASSGLSFHEQYF. CDR3 sequence (DNA): TGTGCCAGCAGCGGACTGTCCTTTCACGAGCAGTACTTC. This chain connects TRBV11-2 to TRBJ2-7, with D perhaps TRBD2 (5 bases). With 5 bases removed from V and 5 bases from J, the gap between germline ends came to 13 bases. Germline V gene lookup returns CDR1 SGHAT and CDR2 FQNNGV. The CDR3 length is 13 residues. Full variable domain (remainder filled in from reference TRBV11-2 and TRBJ2-7): EAGVAQSPRYKIIEKRQSVAFWCNPISGHATLYWYQQILGQGPKLLIQFQNNGVVDDSQLPKDRFSAERLKGVDSTLKIQPAKLEDSAVYLCASSGLSFHEQYFGPGTRLTVT.